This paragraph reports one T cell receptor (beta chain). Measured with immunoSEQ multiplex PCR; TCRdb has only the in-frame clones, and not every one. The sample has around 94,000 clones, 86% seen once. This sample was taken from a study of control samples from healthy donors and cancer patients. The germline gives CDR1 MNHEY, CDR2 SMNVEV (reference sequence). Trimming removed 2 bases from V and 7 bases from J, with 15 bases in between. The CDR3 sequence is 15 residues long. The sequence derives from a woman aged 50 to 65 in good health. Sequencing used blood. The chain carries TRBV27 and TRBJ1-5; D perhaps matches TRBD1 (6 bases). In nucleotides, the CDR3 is TGTGCCAGCAGTTTACGCCAGGGGTCGGGGCAGCCCCAGCATTTT. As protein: CASSLRQGSGQPQHF.